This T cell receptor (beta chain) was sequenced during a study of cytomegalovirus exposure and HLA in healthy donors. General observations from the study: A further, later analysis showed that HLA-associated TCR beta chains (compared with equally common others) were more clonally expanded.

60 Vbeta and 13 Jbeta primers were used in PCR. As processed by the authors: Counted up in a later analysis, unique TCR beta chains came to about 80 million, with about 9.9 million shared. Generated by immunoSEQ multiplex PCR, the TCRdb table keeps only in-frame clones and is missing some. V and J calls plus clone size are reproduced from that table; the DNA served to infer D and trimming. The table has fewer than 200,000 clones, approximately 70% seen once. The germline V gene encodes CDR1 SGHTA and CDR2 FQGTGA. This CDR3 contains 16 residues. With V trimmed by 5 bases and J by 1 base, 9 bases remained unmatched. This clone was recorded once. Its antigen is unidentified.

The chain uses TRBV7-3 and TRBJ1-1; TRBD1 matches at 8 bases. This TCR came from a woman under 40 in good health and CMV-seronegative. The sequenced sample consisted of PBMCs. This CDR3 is CASSPSTGGPNTEAFF. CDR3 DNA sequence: TGTGCCAGCAGCCCATCCACAGGGGGACCGAACACTGAAGCTTTCTTT.